This is a list of T cell receptor beta chains from one sample in a study of blood T cell repertoires in COVID-19. Sequenced by immunoSEQ multiplex PCR; TCRdb stores in-frame clones only, minus some. The sample contains around 200,000 clones, roughly nine tenths of which appear only once. Sequenced material: peripheral blood. Receptor source: a man in his thirties or forties with acute or convalescent COVID-19. Each CDR3 is given with its conserved first and last residue. Each record gives: CDR3 DNA, CDR3 protein, clone size, CDR3 length, J gene, V gene, D gene. The D gene is left open where the match is weak. The size field is filled for only some rows; it gives once, few, many or a size class.

DNA: TGTGCCAGCAGCTTAGGAGCGGGGGGGCCTAATGAGCAGTTCTTC
CDR3: CASSLGAGGPNEQFF
size: -
length: 15
J: TRBJ2-1
V: TRBV5-6
D: TRBD2

DNA: TGTGCCAGCAGTGAGGGGACAGCGTATTCGACCCAGTACTTC
CDR3: CASSEGTAYSTQYF
size: -
length: 14
J: TRBJ2-5
V: TRBV6-1
D: TRBD1

DNA: TGTGCCAGCAGCTTGGCACGTCTAGGACAGGGGAGGAACACCATATATTTT
CDR3: CASSLARLGQGRNTIYF
size: once
length: 17
J: TRBJ1-3
V: TRBV5-4
D: TRBD1

DNA: TGTGCCACCTTCGACAGGGCTAACACTGAAGCTTTCTTT
CDR3: CATFDRANTEAFF
size: -
length: 13
J: TRBJ1-1
V: TRBV6-5
D: TRBD1

DNA: TGTGCCAGCAGTTACTCCCTAGCGAGCACAGATACGCAGTATTTT
CDR3: CASSYSLASTDTQYF
size: -
length: 15
J: TRBJ2-3
V: TRBV6-5
D: -

DNA: TGTGCCACCACAGGGGGCGCTGGGGCCAACGTCCTGACTTTC
CDR3: CATTGGAGANVLTF
size: -
length: 14
J: TRBJ2-6
V: TRBV18
D: TRBD1

DNA: TGTGCCAGCAGTCTGCAAGAGACCCAGTACTTC
CDR3: CASSLQETQYF
size: -
length: 11
J: TRBJ2-5
V: TRBV6-8
D: -

DNA: TGTGCCTGGAGTCCGACAGGTGGGATGGGGAATGAGCAGTTCTTC
CDR3: CAWSPTGGMGNEQFF
size: few
length: 15
J: TRBJ2-1
V: TRBV30
D: -

DNA: TGTGCCAGCAGCCGATGGGACAGACCCTACGAGCAGTACTTC
CDR3: CASSRWDRPYEQYF
size: -
length: 14
J: TRBJ2-7
V: TRBV11-2
D: TRBD1

DNA: TGTGCCAGCAGCTTACCAATGAACACTGAAGCTTTCTTT
CDR3: CASSLPMNTEAFF
size: -
length: 13
J: TRBJ1-1
V: TRBV11-2
D: -

DNA: TGTGCCAGCAGCAGAGGGGGGCAGGGGGCCCACAATGAGCAGTTCTTC
CDR3: CASSRGGQGAHNEQFF
size: -
length: 16
J: TRBJ2-1
V: TRBV27
D: TRBD1

DNA: TGTGCCAGCAGTGTCGGCGGGACTAGCGGAACAGATACGCAGTATTTT
CDR3: CASSVGGTSGTDTQYF
size: -
length: 16
J: TRBJ2-3
V: TRBV6-1
D: TRBD2

DNA: TGTGCCAGCGATACACTCCGAGGGACAGGTCGGTTCTATGGCTACACCTTC
CDR3: CASDTLRGTGRFYGYTF
size: -
length: 17
J: TRBJ1-2
V: TRBV28
D: TRBD1

DNA: TGTGCCAGCAGCCCCACGGTACTAAGCGGGACAGATACGCAGTATTTT
CDR3: CASSPTVLSGTDTQYF
size: once
length: 16
J: TRBJ2-3
V: TRBV5-5
D: -

DNA: TGTGCCAGCAGTTTAGCGGGGCGAACCGGGGAGCTGTTTTTT
CDR3: CASSLAGRTGELFF
size: once
length: 14
J: TRBJ2-2
V: TRBV27
D: -

DNA: TGCGCCAGCAGCCGACCTCTAGCGGACGAGCAGTACTTC
CDR3: CASSRPLADEQYF
size: once
length: 13
J: TRBJ2-7
V: TRBV5-1
D: TRBD2

DNA: TGTGCCAGCAGTTCTTATGGCTACACCTTC
CDR3: CASSSYGYTF
size: -
length: 10
J: TRBJ1-2
V: TRBV28
D: -

DNA: TGTGCCTGGAGTGACGCGGGAGCCTACGAGCAGTACTTC
CDR3: CAWSDAGAYEQYF
size: -
length: 13
J: TRBJ2-7
V: TRBV30
D: TRBD2

DNA: TGTGCCAGCAAGACAGCCGGCAATCAGCCCCAGCATTTT
CDR3: CASKTAGNQPQHF
size: -
length: 13
J: TRBJ1-5
V: TRBV28
D: -

DNA: TGTGCCGGCTTGGACAGTTATTTGAACACTGAAGCTTTCTTT
CDR3: CAGLDSYLNTEAFF
size: -
length: 14
J: TRBJ1-1
V: TRBV5-4
D: -

DNA: TGTGCCAGCAGCGACATCTACTACGAGCAGTACTTC
CDR3: CASSDIYYEQYF
size: -
length: 12
J: TRBJ2-7
V: TRBV6-2/TRBV6-3
D: -

DNA: TGTGCCAGCAGTGAAGGACTAGTATGGGCAGATACGCAGTATTTT
CDR3: CASSEGLVWADTQYF
size: -
length: 15
J: TRBJ2-3
V: TRBV6-1
D: -

DNA: TGCAGTGCTAGTTCAACAAACTACGAGCAGTACTTC
CDR3: CSASSTNYEQYF
size: -
length: 12
J: TRBJ2-7
V: TRBV20-1
D: -

DNA: TGTGCCAGCAGCCAACAGCTCAATAATGAAAAACTGTTTTTT
CDR3: CASSQQLNNEKLFF
size: -
length: 14
J: TRBJ1-4
V: TRBV11-2
D: -

DNA: TGTGCCAGCTCACCTCGGACAGGGACAAATGAGCAGTTCTTC
CDR3: CASSPRTGTNEQFF
size: -
length: 14
J: TRBJ2-1
V: TRBV18
D: TRBD1

DNA: TGCGCCAGCAGCTTATACGGGACACTCCAAGAGACCCAGTACTTC
CDR3: CASSLYGTLQETQYF
size: -
length: 15
J: TRBJ2-5
V: TRBV5-1
D: -